The TCR beta chain described here comes from a study of shared clonotypes between healthy human individuals. Each cell subset's genomic DNA was divided evenly among several immunoSEQ plates. Profiled with immunoSEQ multiplex PCR; TCRdb holds only in-frame clones, not every one. This table holds some 580,000 clones, 95% to 98% found once. V was cut by 0 bases and J by 1 base, with 14 bases left in between. Germline V lookup: CDR1 SGHRS, CDR2 YFSETQ. The CDR3 length is 16 residues. On this clone: The target antigen is unknown.

Cells designated naive CD8 were CD45RO-negative and were positively selected for CCR7, with terminally differentiated effector memory CD45RA+ cells excluded. Study-wide results and limits: An effect of sequencing depth on clonotype sharing among donors was expected.

This sequence joins TRBV5-1 and TRBJ2-7, with D tentatively TRBD2 (5 bases). The sample was naive CD8+ T cells sorted from blood. This clonotype was sampled from a young man in good health. The CDR3 reads CASSLGRGSNSYEQYF. The CDR3 bases are TGCGCCAGCAGCTTGGGTCGCGGGTCGAATTCCTACGAGCAGTACTTC. Supplemented by reference TRBV5-1 and TRBJ2-7, the full variable domain reads KAGVTQTPRYLIKTRGQQVTLSCSPISGHRSVSWYQQTPGQGLQFLFEYFSETQRNKGNFPGRFSGRQFSNSRSEMNVSTLELGDSALYLCASSLGRGSNSYEQYFGPGTRLTVT.